These T cell receptor beta chains were read from a single sample in a study of blood T cell repertoires in COVID-19. TCRdb keeps only in-frame clones here, not all; method: immunoSEQ multiplex PCR. The repertoire holds about 290,000 clones, with around 90% as singletons. Sequences were obtained from peripheral blood. The receptor source for this set is a woman aged 40-49 years who had recovered from COVID-19. The CDR3 runs from the conserved cysteine through the conserved F or W. The order of the fields is V gene, clone size, D gene, J gene, CDR3 protein, CDR3 DNA. D genes are given only for firm matches. Clone size is given for some rows only: seen once, a few or many times, or a class if the clone is expanded.

>TRBV18|once|TRBD1|TRBJ2-7
CASSPGRQGDEQYF
TGTGCCAGCTCCCCTGGGAGACAGGGCGACGAGCAGTACTTC
>TRBV2|once|TRBD2|TRBJ2-2
CASSLGVAGTGELFF
TGTGCCAGCAGTCTAGGGGTAGCGGGTACCGGGGAGCTGTTTTTT
>TRBV7-3|.|.|TRBJ2-5
CASSLTGGQQETQYF
TGTGCCAGCAGCTTAACGGGTGGGCAACAAGAGACCCAGTACTTC
>TRBV29-1|once|TRBD1|TRBJ2-6
CSVSTGGSGANVLTF
TGCAGCGTTTCCACAGGGGGCAGTGGGGCCAACGTCCTGACTTTC
>TRBV18|.|TRBD2|TRBJ2-3
CASSPRTSLIGTDTQYF
TGTGCCAGCTCACCACGGACTAGCCTGATCGGCACAGATACGCAGTATTTT
>TRBV28|.|TRBD1|TRBJ2-5
CASEPGQGFGETQYF
TGTGCCAGCGAACCGGGACAGGGGTTTGGTGAGACCCAGTACTTC
>TRBV5-1|.|TRBD2|TRBJ2-1
CASSGAGGYNEQFF
TGCGCCAGCAGCGGGGCGGGAGGGTACAATGAGCAGTTCTTC
>TRBV18|.|TRBD1|TRBJ1-5
CASSPEGGQPQHF
TGTGCCAGCTCACCAGAAGGGGGCCAGCCCCAGCATTTT
>TRBV5-1|.|TRBD1|TRBJ2-7
CASSRTGEREQYF
TGCGCCAGCAGTCGGACAGGGGAGCGGGAGCAGTACTTC
>TRBV18|.|.|TRBJ1-1
CASSPPGDPSITEAFF
TGTGCCAGCTCACCGCCGGGTGATCCGTCAATTACTGAAGCTTTCTTT
>TRBV7-9|.|.|TRBJ2-7
CASSLLAETYEQYF
TGTGCCAGCAGCTTGCTAGCTGAGACCTACGAGCAGTACTTC
>TRBV5-8|.|.|TRBJ2-4
CASSLVGGENIQYF
TGTGCCAGCAGCTTGGTGGGGGGAGAAAACATTCAGTACTTC
>TRBV29-1|.|TRBD2|TRBJ2-3
CSVEVTSGMTDTQYF
TGCAGCGTTGAAGTGACTAGCGGGATGACAGATACGCAGTATTTT
>TRBV10-3|.|.|TRBJ1-2
CATVGNGYGYTF
TGTGCCACCGTCGGGAATGGCTATGGCTACACCTTC
>TRBV19|.|.|TRBJ2-7
CATSESYEQYF
TGTGCCACTTCAGAATCCTACGAGCAGTACTTC
>TRBV6-5|.|TRBD2|TRBJ2-1
CASTDELAGGSEQFF
TGTGCCAGTACCGATGAGCTAGCGGGGGGCAGTGAGCAGTTCTTC
>TRBV6-1|.|.|TRBJ1-3
CASSDQGFSGNTIYF
TGTGCCAGCAGTGACCAGGGCTTCTCTGGAAACACCATATATTTT
>TRBV2|.|.|TRBJ2-7
CASTEGGYEQYF
TGTGCCAGCACCGAAGGCGGATACGAGCAGTACTTC
>TRBV7-9|.|.|TRBJ1-4
CAIQSNEKLFF
TGTGCCATCCAGTCTAATGAAAAACTGTTTTTT
>TRBV15|once|TRBD2|TRBJ2-3
CATSRDFLAGEGTQYF
TGTGCCACCAGCAGAGATTTTCTAGCGGGAGAAGGTACGCAGTATTTT
>TRBV2|.|TRBD2|TRBJ2-7
CASSTSGGGTPEQYF
TGTGCCAGCAGTACCTCCGGCGGGGGTACGCCCGAGCAGTACTTC
>TRBV9|.|TRBD1|TRBJ2-3
CASSGKGGTRTDTQYF
TGTGCCAGCAGCGGAAAAGGGGGCACCCGCACAGATACGCAGTATTTT
>TRBV10-3|.|TRBD1|TRBJ1-6
CAISESGTGGESPLHF
TGTGCCATCAGTGAGTCGGGGACAGGGGGCGAATCACCCCTCCACTTT
>TRBV7-3|once|.|TRBJ2-3
CASSPGSTDTQYF
TGTGCCAGCAGTCCCGGGAGCACAGATACGCAGTATTTT
>TRBV9|.|TRBD2|TRBJ2-7
CASSVSGRTYEQYF
TGTGCCAGCAGCGTAAGCGGGAGGACCTACGAGCAGTACTTC
>TRBV7-6|.|TRBD2|TRBJ2-1
CASSSESIAGGLIEQFF
TGTGCCAGCAGCTCAGAATCCATAGCGGGAGGGCTTATTGAGCAGTTCTTC